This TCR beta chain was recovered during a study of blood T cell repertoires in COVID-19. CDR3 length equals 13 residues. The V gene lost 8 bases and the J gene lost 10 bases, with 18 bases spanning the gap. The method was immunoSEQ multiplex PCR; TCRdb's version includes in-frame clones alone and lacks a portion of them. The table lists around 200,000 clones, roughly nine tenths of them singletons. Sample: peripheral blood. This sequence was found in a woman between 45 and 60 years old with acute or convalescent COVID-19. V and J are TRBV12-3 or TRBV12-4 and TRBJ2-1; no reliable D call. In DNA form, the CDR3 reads TGTGCCAGCTTGTTCGGAGCCTCCGAAGAGCAGTTCTTC. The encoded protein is CASLFGASEEQFF.